The 32 T cell receptor beta chains listed next were all sequenced from one sample in a study of CD8 T cells in Susac syndrome. Random hexamers were used to reverse transcribe an amount of roughly 0.45 to 1 ug RNA. MiXCR, applied by TCRdb to the immunoSEQ multiplex PCR reads, yields one record per CDR3 protein. The sample lists hundreds of thousands of distinct CDR3 sequences, 80% to 95% seen once, with approximately 0.072% in the top ten. The sequencing input was CD4+ T cells from PBMCs. The receptors derive from a human donor with multiple sclerosis.

This chain links TRBV29-1 with TRBJ2-7, with 16 bases lining up with TRBD2. The CDR3 sequence is 15 residues long. CDR1 is SQVTM and CDR2 is ANQGSEA in the germline V gene. V lost 6 bases and J lost 4; bases outside the gene matches: 6. CDR3: CSVRLGLAGGYEQYF. CDR3 bases: TGCAGCGTACGCCTGGGACTAGCGGGGGGGTACGAGCAGTACTTC.

The chain recombines TRBV30 with TRBJ2-3; TRBD2 matches at 10 bases. The germline V gene has CDR1 GTSNPN and CDR2 SVGIG (reference sequence). Trimming took 3 bases from V and 4 from J; bases not matched to a gene: 1. CDR3 length equals 13 residues. The CDR3 is CAWRLAGADTQYF. Here the CDR3 DNA reads TGTGCCTGGAGGCTAGCGGGGGCAGATACGCAGTATTTT.

This chain links TRBV5-1 with TRBJ2-7; 8 bases line up with TRBD2. Trimming cost V 4 bases and J 3 bases; bases outside gene matches: 9. CDR3 size: 15 residues. CDR1 and CDR2 (germline): SGHRS, YFSETQ. The CDR3 bases are TGCGCCAGCAGCGTAACCGGGACTAGGGACTACGAGCAGTACTTC. It encodes CASSVTGTRDYEQYF. Supplemented by reference TRBV5-1 and TRBJ2-7, the full variable domain reads KAGVTQTPRYLIKTRGQQVTLSCSPISGHRSVSWYQQTPGQGLQFLFEYFSETQRNKGNFPGRFSGRQFSNSRSEMNVSTLELGDSALYLCASSVTGTRDYEQYFGPGTRLTVT.

In DNA form, the CDR3 reads TGTGCCAGCAGCCAAGATCCGGCGGGGGGGCGAGAGACCCAGTACTTC. This sequence encodes CASSQDPAGGRETQYF. This sequence joins TRBV3-1 and TRBJ2-5; 9 bases map to TRBD2. The CDR3 extends over 16 amino acids. Germline assignment: CDR1 LGHDT and CDR2 YNNKEL (reference sequence). Trimming cost V 0 bases and J 4 bases; bases outside gene matches: 6.

The chain has TRBV2 and TRBJ2-7; 11 nucleotides agree with TRBD1. Trimming cost V 4 bases and J 5 bases; bases outside gene matches: 10. CDR1 SNHLY and CDR2 FYNNEI come from the germline V gene. This CDR3 spans 16 amino acids. CDR3 loop: CASSVRREGQGDEQYV. DNA for the CDR3: TGTGCCAGCAGTGTACGAAGAGAGGGACAGGGGGACGAGCAGTACGTC.

The chain couples TRBV14 to TRBJ2-3, with TRBD2 matching over 11 bases. CDR1 and CDR2 from the germline V gene are SGHDN and FVKESK. There are 13 residues in the CDR3. The ends lost 5 bases at V and 6 bases at J; junction bases unmatched: 1. The CDR3 reads CASSTSGSDTQYF. CDR3 nucleotides: TGTGCCAGCAGCACTAGCGGGAGTGATACGCAGTATTTT.

The gene calls are TRBV29-1 and TRBJ2-6, with no clear D. Germline-derived CDR1 and CDR2 are SQVTM and ANQGSEA. The CDR3 runs 13 residues. The V and J ends lost 6 bases and 1 base respectively, with 7 bases between them. This CDR3 is CSVGESGANVLTF. CDR3 nucleotides: TGCAGCGTGGGTGAATCTGGGGCCAACGTCCTGACTTTC.

The chain links TRBV6-4 to TRBJ2-1; D possibly corresponds to TRBD1 (6 bases). V lost 2 bases and J 4 bases, leaving 12 bases between the germline ends. This CDR3 is 15 amino acids long. In germline, CDR1 is MRHNA, CDR2 SNTAGT. CDR3 in amino acids: CASSDRAGAYNEQFF. In nucleotides, the CDR3 is TGTGCCAGCAGTGACCGGGCAGGGGCGTACAATGAGCAGTTCTTC.

V usage is TRBV12-3 or TRBV12-4 and J usage is TRBJ2-5, with D possibly TRBD1 on 6 matching bases. V gave up 6 bases and J gave up 5 bases, with 16 bases separating them. This CDR3 spans 14 amino acids. CDR3 sequence: CASRQTGPLETQYF. The CDR3 DNA reads TGTGCCAGCAGACAGACAGGCCCTCTGGAGACCCAGTACTTC.

The chain links TRBV18 to TRBJ2-3, with unresolved D. The ends were cut back, 3 bases at V and 4 bases at J, with 14 bases in the middle. This CDR3 has 15 residues. The germline V gene encodes CDR1 KGHSH and CDR2 LQKENI. Here the CDR3 reads CASSPRSDGADTQYF. CDR3 nucleotide sequence: TGTGCCAGCTCACCCCGAAGCGATGGTGCAGATACGCAGTATTTT.

The chain carries TRBV9 and TRBJ1-5; D is undetermined. The V and J ends lost 0 bases and 9 bases respectively, with 13 bases between them. CDR1 is SGDLS and CDR2 is YYNGEE in the germline V gene. The CDR3 has 14 residues. The CDR3 sequence is CASSVDTENSPQHF. DNA for the CDR3: TGTGCCAGCAGCGTAGACACGGAGAATTCGCCCCAGCATTTT.

This chain joins TRBV19 and TRBJ1-1; D remains ambiguous. This CDR3 has 15 amino acids. Trimming took 4 bases from V and 7 from J, leaving 19 bases between them. Germline lookup yields CDR1 LNHDA and CDR2 SQIVND (reference sequence). The CDR3 nucleotides read TGTGCCAGTAGTACAGCCTATCGTCCCACTATTGAAGCTTTCTTT. It encodes CASSTAYRPTIEAFF.

This clonotype turned up a few times. The chain combines TRBV15 with TRBJ2-7; no definite D call. Trimming pared 0 bases from V and 3 bases from J, leaving 3 bases between. The CDR3 has 12 amino acids. Germline V gene sequence: CDR1 LNHNV, CDR2 YYDKDF (reference sequence). CDR3 nucleotide sequence: TGTGCCACCAGCAGAGATGGCTACGAGCAGTACTTC. It yields the protein CATSRDGYEQYF.

The chain's CDR3 is CASSLTGVTNEKLFF. CDR3 in DNA: TGCGCCAGCAGCCTGACGGGCGTAACTAATGAAAAACTGTTTTTT. The chain combines TRBV5-1 with TRBJ1-4, with D hard to call. The CDR3 is made up of 15 amino acids. Per the germline V gene, CDR1 is SGHRS and CDR2 is YFSETQ. Trimming removed 4 bases from V and 1 base from J, with 11 bases in between.

The chain links TRBV29-1 to TRBJ1-1; possibly TRBD1 for D (5 bases). Trimming pared 8 bases from V and 0 bases from J, leaving 19 bases between. Per germline, CDR1 SQVTM and CDR2 ANQGSEA. This CDR3 spans 15 amino acids. CDR3 in DNA: TGCAGCTGTTGGAGGGGAGGACCGATGAACACTGAAGCTTTCTTT. Its translation is CSCWRGGPMNTEAFF.

The gene calls are TRBV12-5 and TRBJ1-1; TRBD1 might be the D (6 bases). V dropped 1 base and J dropped 0 bases, with 21 bases sitting between them. The CDR3 is 19 amino acids. The V gene's germline CDR1 is LGHNT and CDR2 FRNRAP. CDR3 coding DNA: TGTGCTAGTGGTTTGGACCGGGCAGGGGTTAATAAATTGAACACTGAAGCTTTCTTT. Translating it yields CASGLDRAGVNKLNTEAFF.

This chain links TRBV18 with TRBJ2-1, with D perhaps TRBD1 (6 bases). CDR1 is KGHSH and CDR2 is LQKENI in the germline V gene. The V and J ends lost 3 bases and 9 bases respectively, with 9 bases between them. The CDR3 runs 12 residues. CDR3 coding DNA: TGTGCCAGCTCACCTCCCAGGGGTGAGCAGTTCTTC. Protein product: CASSPPRGEQFF.

The chain joins TRBV24-1 to TRBJ2-2; 8 positions agree with TRBD1. CDR1 and CDR2 from the germline V gene are KGHDR and SFDVKD. CDR3 length: 16 amino acids. The V gene end was trimmed by 2 bases and the J gene end by 0 bases; junction bases not matched to a gene: 1. CDR3 amino acids: CATSDWTGTNTGELFF. In DNA form, the CDR3 reads TGTGCCACCAGTGATTGGACAGGGACGAACACCGGGGAGCTGTTTTTT.

The V gene is TRBV6-1, the J gene TRBJ1-2, with no clear D. Trimming shortened V by 6 bases and J by 5 bases, and 22 bases separated the two germline ends. The CDR3 length is 16 residues. Germline CDR1 is MNHNS and CDR2 is SASEGT. CDR3 coding DNA: TGTGCCAGCAGCAACACACCGACCGCAGATTTATATGGCTACACCTTC. Residues: CASSNTPTADLYGYTF.

V gene TRBV30 combines with J gene TRBJ1-1; 9 bases are shared with TRBD1. The CDR3 runs 15 residues. The V gene's germline CDR1 is GTSNPN and CDR2 SVGIG (reference sequence). J gave up 10 bases and V 2 bases, and 14 bases lay outside the gene matches. The CDR3 sequence is CAWSPLVQGARGAFF. CDR3 DNA sequence: TGTGCCTGGAGTCCCCTAGTACAGGGGGCACGAGGAGCTTTCTTT.

V usage is TRBV5-1 and J usage is TRBJ1-2, with TRBD1 as a possible D gene (5 bases). Germline V gene data show CDR1 as SGHRS and CDR2 as YFSETQ. The germline V and J ends were trimmed by 4 bases and 1 base, with 17 bases remaining between them. CDR3 length: 16 amino acids. CDR3 DNA sequence: TGCGCCAGCAGCCCCACGTCGGGGGATGTTAACTATGGCTACACCTTC. Protein sequence: CASSPTSGDVNYGYTF.

The chain carries TRBV20-1 and TRBJ2-5; TRBD2 is a possible D gene (6 bases). The CDR3 contains 15 residues. V was cut by 1 base and J by 2 bases, with 14 bases left in between. CDR1 DFQATT and CDR2 SNEGSKA come from the germline V gene (reference sequence). CDR3 DNA sequence: TGCAGTGCTAGAGGAGTCCGGGGGAGACAAGAGACCCAGTACTTC. Translating gives CSARGVRGRQETQYF.

The chain is built from TRBV11-2 and TRBJ1-2; D is perhaps TRBD1 (6 bases). With 6 bases removed from V and 4 bases from J, the gap between germline ends came to 18 bases. Per the germline V gene, CDR1 is SGHAT and CDR2 is FQNNGV. This CDR3 has 15 residues. The CDR3 region has the DNA TGTGCCAGCAGTCGCAACAGGGTCTTGGGCTATGGCTACACCTTC. Translated: CASSRNRVLGYGYTF. Full variable domain (outside the CDR3, taken from reference TRBV11-2 and TRBJ1-2): EAGVAQSPRYKIIEKRQSVAFWCNPISGHATLYWYQQILGQGPKLLIQFQNNGVVDDSQLPKDRFSAERLKGVDSTLKIQPAKLEDSAVYLCASSRNRVLGYGYTFGSGTRLTVV.

V and J are TRBV4-1 and TRBJ1-1, with D hard to call. The CDR3 contains 15 residues. Germline lookup yields CDR1 MGHRA and CDR2 YSYEKL. Trimming stripped 2 bases from V and 1 base from J, with 11 bases between. In DNA form, the CDR3 reads TGCGCCAGCAGCCAACCCTGGGCAAAGAACACTGAAGCTTTCTTT. This codes for CASSQPWAKNTEAFF.

The rearrangement uses TRBV6-1 and TRBJ1-1; possibly TRBD1 for D (6 bases). V was clipped by 6 bases and J by 11 bases, with 22 bases between them. CDR1 and CDR2 from the germline V gene are MNHNS and SASEGT. The CDR3 has 14 residues. DNA of the CDR3: TGTGCCAGCAGCCCCGGTGGGCGGGGGGCGGGGGCTTTCTTT. Its protein product is CASSPGGRGAGAFF.

The chain has TRBV27 and TRBJ1-5, with 7 positions matching TRBD1. Trimming at V came to 5 bases and at J to 3 bases, leaving 13 bases not matched to a gene. The germline V gene has CDR1 MNHEY and CDR2 SMNVEV (reference sequence). This CDR3 has 17 amino acids. This CDR3 is CASSPTPQGDINQPQHF. Written as DNA, the CDR3 is TGTGCCAGCAGTCCTACGCCTCAGGGGGATATCAATCAGCCCCAGCATTTT.

V is TRBV6-2 or TRBV6-3 and J is TRBJ1-1; TRBD1 matches 8 bases. The CDR3 has 15 residues. V was clipped by 6 bases and J by 1 base; unmatched bases: 7. From germline, CDR1 is MNHEY and CDR2 SVGEGT. The CDR3 coding sequence is TGTGCCAGCAGACCCACCGGACAGGGGAACACTGAAGCTTTCTTT. It encodes CASRPTGQGNTEAFF.

The V gene is TRBV20-1, the J gene TRBJ1-5, with 7 bases identical to TRBD1. There are 17 residues in the CDR3. Germline trimming cut 6 bases from V and 0 bases from J; bases unmatched to any gene: 14. Germline-derived CDR1 and CDR2 are DFQATT and SNEGSKA (reference sequence). CDR3 bases: TGCAGTGCCTTACCGGGACAGTTCCCCTATAGCAATCAGCCCCAGCATTTT. Its translation is CSALPGQFPYSNQPQHF.

The chain combines TRBV11-2 with TRBJ1-2, with D possibly TRBD1 on 6 matching bases. This CDR3 is 13 amino acids long. From germline, CDR1 is SGHAT and CDR2 FQNNGV. V was cut by 8 bases and J by 2 bases, with 12 bases left in between. As DNA, the CDR3 is TGTGCCAGCGCGAACAGGGCAAACTATGGCTACACCTTC. It codes for CASANRANYGYTF.

The chain recombines TRBV18 with TRBJ2-5, with D perhaps given as TRBD1 or TRBD2 (5 bases each). Germline CDR1 KGHSH, CDR2 LQKENI. This CDR3 region has 14 residues. Trimming pared 3 bases from V and 4 bases from J, leaving 12 bases between. The CDR3 DNA reads TGTGCCAGCTCACCCAATCTGGGGGTAGAGACCCAGTACTTC. It yields the protein CASSPNLGVETQYF.

About this clonotype: A read error may produce the germline difference seen at one junction end. The V and J genes are TRBV7-7 and TRBJ2-5, with 9 nucleotides matching TRBD1. The germline V gene has CDR1 SSHAT and CDR2 FNYEAQ (reference sequence). This CDR3 spans 15 amino acids. The DNA of the CDR3 is TGTGCCAGCAGCTCAGGGACAGGGCTTCAAGGGACCCAGTACTTC. This codes for CASSSGTGLQGTQYF.

The DNA of the CDR3 is TGTGCCAGCAGCTTGGGTGGACGGGGGAGCTCCTACGAGCAGTACTTC. Its protein is CASSLGGRGSSYEQYF. The chain uses TRBV5-4 and TRBJ2-7, with a tentative D call TRBD2 (6 bases). The germline V and J ends were trimmed by 0 bases and 0 bases, with 13 bases remaining between them. The CDR3 contains 16 residues. Germline CDR1 SGHNT, CDR2 YYREEE (reference sequence).